The clone carrying this T cell receptor (beta chain) has just a few counts. This sample was included in a study of T-cell reconstitution after alpha-beta-depleted transplantation in children. This CDR3 comprises 17 residues. Germline V gene sequence: CDR1 SGDLS, CDR2 YYNGEE. Germline trimming cut 0 bases from V and 7 bases from J; bases unmatched to any gene: 11. Unique molecular identifiers were incorporated into the prepared TCRbeta library. A single record per CDR3 protein comes from TCRdb applying MiXCR to the PCR reads. The profile covers some 590,000 distinct CDR3 sequences, with about 10% appearing a single time and less than 4.5% taken by the ten largest.

V and J are TRBV9 and TRBJ2-1; 9 bases fit TRBD2. This receptor was obtained from a human donor who donated a stem cell graft to a child with acute myeloid leukemia. Sequences were derived from PBMCs from the stem cell graft donor, sampled from the stem cell graft. As DNA, the CDR3 is TGTGCCAGCAGCGTAGGAGCGGGAGGCCAAGGGAGGAATGAGCAGTTCTTC. Amino acid sequence: CASSVGAGGQGRNEQFF.